The 18 T cell receptor beta chains presented below share a single source sample, sequenced in a study of cytomegalovirus exposure and HLA in healthy donors. The PCR used 60 Vbeta and 13 Jbeta primers. Profiled with immunoSEQ multiplex PCR; TCRdb holds only in-frame clones, not every one. The sample comprises some 85,000 clones, roughly three quarters of which are singletons, and over 3% rests with the top ten. The sequenced material came from PBMCs. Source of these receptors: a man aged 35 to 55 in good health and CMV-seronegative.

The V gene is TRBV4-1, the J gene TRBJ1-5; a possible D gene is TRBD1 (5 bases). Germline assignment: CDR1 MGHRA and CDR2 YSYEKL. The CDR3 sequence is 16 residues long. The germline V and J ends were trimmed by 6 bases and 3 bases, with 18 bases remaining between them. The CDR3 reads CASRPVLQGPNQPQHF. The DNA for the CDR3 is TGCGCCAGCAGACCCGTTCTTCAGGGTCCCAATCAGCCCCAGCATTTT.

The V call is TRBV14, the J call TRBJ2-5; 8 positions match TRBD2. The J call could be wrong; TRBJ2-7 is a better fit for the DNA end. From germline, CDR1 is SGHDN and CDR2 FVKESK. The CDR3 extends over 16 amino acids. As DNA, the CDR3 is TGTGCCAGCAGCCCTCCCGGGACTAGGGGAAACTACGAGCAGTACTTC. This sequence encodes CASSPPGTRGNYEQYF.

This chain joins TRBV28 and TRBJ2-1; TRBD2 matches 7 bases. Germline loops: CDR1 MDHEN, CDR2 SYDVKM. The CDR3 length is 15 residues. The trim removed 2 bases at V and 0 bases at J, leaving 1 base unmatched. CDR3 loop: CASSLSGDSYNEQFF. Here the CDR3 DNA reads TGTGCCAGCAGTTTAAGCGGGGACTCCTACAATGAGCAGTTCTTC.

The chain links TRBV9 to TRBJ2-2; D not resolved. CDR1 is SGDLS, CDR2 YYNGEE, per germline. This CDR3 region has 17 residues. The V gene lost 0 bases and the J gene lost 3 bases, with 15 bases spanning the gap. The CDR3 loop reads CASSVGFRVLHTGELFF. CDR3 in DNA: TGTGCCAGCAGCGTAGGGTTCCGGGTACTTCACACCGGGGAGCTGTTTTTT.

CDR3 sequence reads: CSVERNTGRNTIYF. CDR3 bases: TGCAGCGTTGAAAGGAATACAGGGAGAAACACCATATATTTT. This rearrangement joins TRBV29-1 to TRBJ1-3; TRBD1 might be the D (6 bases). This CDR3 has 14 amino acids. The germline V and J ends were trimmed by 2 bases and 5 bases, with 13 bases remaining between them. CDR1 and CDR2 from the germline V gene are SQVTM and ANQGSEA.

The chain carries TRBV5-1 and TRBJ2-1, with 9 bases identical to TRBD2. The length of the CDR3 is 15 residues. The trim removed 1 base at V and 4 bases at J, leaving 3 bases unmatched. In germline, CDR1 is SGHRS, CDR2 YFSETQ. CDR3 residues: CASSLSGGTYNEQFF. CDR3 DNA sequence: TGCGCCAGCAGCTTGAGCGGGGGGACTTACAATGAGCAGTTCTTC.

This clone has just one count. This chain connects TRBV9 to TRBJ1-1, with D perhaps matching TRBD1 (6 bases). The CDR3 is 15 residues long. V shed 3 bases and J shed 5 bases, with 17 bases lying between them. Germline V gene lookup returns CDR1 SGDLS and CDR2 YYNGEE. The CDR3 protein is CASSAATRGGTEAFF. CDR3 DNA sequence: TGTGCCAGCAGCGCGGCGACCAGGGGTGGAACTGAAGCTTTCTTT.

The CDR3 is CASSPHAAGGSYEQYF. CDR3 DNA: TGTGCCAGCAGCCCTCATGCGGCGGGGGGGTCCTACGAGCAGTACTTC. The rearrangement joins TRBV7-6 to TRBJ2-7, with TRBD2 identical over 9 bases. The germline CDR1 and CDR2 sequences are SGHVS and FNYEAQ. The CDR3 is 16 amino acids. J gave up 1 base and V 5 bases, and 9 bases lay outside the gene matches.

The V gene is TRBV5-5, the J gene TRBJ1-5; TRBD1 might be the D (5 bases). V lost 0 bases and J 3 bases, leaving 7 bases between the germline ends. The V gene's germline CDR1 is SGHKS and CDR2 YYEKEE (reference sequence). This CDR3 has 14 amino acids. The CDR3 DNA reads as TGTGCCAGCAGCTTGGGGACACCCAATCAGCCCCAGCATTTT. Translation gives CASSLGTPNQPQHF.

This clone was seen a handful of times. The gene calls are TRBV10-3 and TRBJ1-5; D is perhaps TRBD1 (6 bases). Per the germline V gene, CDR1 is ENHRY and CDR2 is SYGVKD. Trimming cost V 10 bases and J 4 bases, with 20 bases left between them. The CDR3 is 15 residues long. The DNA for the CDR3 is TGTGCCACCGGGGGGAAAGGGGGAGAGAATCAGCCCCAGCATTTT. Its protein product is CATGGKGGENQPQHF.

V gene TRBV19 combines with J gene TRBJ1-2, with a weak D call TRBD1 (5 bases). This CDR3 comprises 15 residues. Germline CDR1 is LNHDA and CDR2 is SQIVND (reference sequence). V shed 7 bases and J shed 4 bases, with 19 bases lying between them. As DNA, the CDR3 is TGTGCCAGTACCGATAAAGGCCGGGGGATCTATGGCTACACCTTC. Protein sequence: CASTDKGRGIYGYTF.

The chain has TRBV11-3 and TRBJ2-7; D call uncertain. Between the trimmed V and J ends, which lost 1 base and 3 bases, there was a span of 7 bases. The CDR3 contains 13 residues. Germline CDR1 reads SGHNT; CDR2 reads YENEEA. CDR3 in amino acids: CASSLGAFYEQYF. CDR3 sequence (DNA): TGTGCCAGCAGCTTAGGAGCTTTCTACGAGCAGTACTTC.

V and J are TRBV7-9 and TRBJ2-1; D ambiguous. CDR1 and CDR2 (germline): SEHNR, FQNEAQ (reference sequence). Trimming pared 1 base from V and 4 bases from J, leaving 5 bases between. The CDR3 loop spans 13 amino acids. For the CDR3, the DNA is TGTGCCAGCAGCTTAGTTAGTTACAATGAGCAGTTCTTC. Its translation is CASSLVSYNEQFF.

The J gene is TRBJ2-4, the V gene TRBV11-2, with D perhaps TRBD1 (6 bases). In germline, CDR1 is SGHAT, CDR2 FQNNGV. This CDR3 is 16 amino acids long. The V and J ends lost 6 bases and 0 bases respectively, with 15 bases between them. The CDR3 is CASRMTGARAKNIQYF. In nucleotides, the CDR3 is TGTGCCAGCAGAATGACAGGAGCTAGAGCCAAAAACATTCAGTACTTC.

This clone was seen only a few times. J is TRBJ1-2 and V is TRBV6-1, with 9 bases identical to TRBD1. With V trimmed by 10 bases and J by 8 bases, 8 bases remained unmatched. Per germline, CDR1 MNHNS and CDR2 SASEGT. This CDR3 spans 12 amino acids. DNA for the CDR3: TGTGCCACCGGGGGGACAGGGAGAGGCTACACCTTC. Translating gives CATGGTGRGYTF.

This chain connects TRBV19 to TRBJ1-2; 7 bases line up with TRBD1. The CDR3 is 14 residues long. After removal of 6 bases from V and 0 bases from J, the junction contained 4 bases not matched to a gene. Germline values: CDR1 LNHDA, CDR2 SQIVND (reference sequence). CDR3 region: CASRPTGPNYGYTF. DNA of the CDR3: TGTGCCAGTAGACCGACAGGGCCTAACTATGGCTACACCTTC.

This clone was detected a few times. This chain connects TRBV5-4 to TRBJ1-2, with a tentative D call TRBD1 (5 bases). The V gene's germline CDR1 is SGHNT and CDR2 YYREEE (reference sequence). V was pared by 0 bases and J by 5 bases, with 17 bases between. The CDR3 extends over 16 amino acids. The CDR3 bases are TGTGCCAGCAGCTTGGGGGGGAGCGGGGCGGTTTATGGCTACACCTTC. It encodes CASSLGGSGAVYGYTF.

This clone was seen only a few times. The chain links TRBV2 to TRBJ2-7; D possibly corresponds to TRBD1 (6 bases). This CDR3 comprises 11 residues. In germline, CDR1 is SNHLY, CDR2 FYNNEI. The germline V and J ends were trimmed by 6 bases and 6 bases, with 9 bases remaining between them. The CDR3 sequence is CASRTGSEQYF. The CDR3, as DNA: TGTGCCAGCAGGACAGGTAGCGAGCAGTACTTC.